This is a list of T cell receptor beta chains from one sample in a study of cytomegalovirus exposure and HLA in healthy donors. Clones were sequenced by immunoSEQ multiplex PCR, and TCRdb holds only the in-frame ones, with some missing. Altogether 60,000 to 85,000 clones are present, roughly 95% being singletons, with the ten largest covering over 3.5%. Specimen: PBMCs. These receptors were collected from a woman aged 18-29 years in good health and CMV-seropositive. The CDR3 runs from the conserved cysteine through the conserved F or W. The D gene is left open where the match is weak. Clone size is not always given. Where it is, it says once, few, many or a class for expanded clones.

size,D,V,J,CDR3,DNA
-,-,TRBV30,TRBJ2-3,CAWNRVGSLTDTQYF,TGTGCCTGGAATAGGGTCGGGAGTCTCACAGATACGCAGTATTTT
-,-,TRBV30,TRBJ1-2,CAWDRNYGYTF,TGTGCCTGGGACAGGAACTATGGCTACACCTTC
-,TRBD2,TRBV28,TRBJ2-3,CASSTLTSGTDTQYF,TGTGCCAGCAGTACCCTGACTAGCGGCACAGATACGCAGTATTTT
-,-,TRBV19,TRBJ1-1,CASSMTRGERIAFF,TGTGCCAGTAGTATGACACGGGGGGAGAGAATAGCTTTCTTT
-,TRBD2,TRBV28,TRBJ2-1,CASSSRRTSEHNEQFF,TGTGCCAGCAGTTCCCGCCGGACTAGCGAACACAATGAGCAGTTCTTC
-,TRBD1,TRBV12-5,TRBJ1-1,CASGFSTRGGASAFF,TGTGCTAGTGGTTTCAGCACCCGAGGGGGCGCATCGGCTTTCTTT
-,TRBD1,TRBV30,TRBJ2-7,CAWSPGTATYEQYF,TGTGCCTGGAGTCCCGGGACAGCTACCTACGAGCAGTACTTC
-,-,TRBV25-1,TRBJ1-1,CASIPTTGLTEAFF,TGTGCCAGCATACCAACTACCGGTCTCACTGAAGCTTTCTTT
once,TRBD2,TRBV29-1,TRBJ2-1,CSSPQLAGVHEQFF,TGCAGCTCCCCCCAACTAGCGGGAGTCCATGAGCAGTTCTTC
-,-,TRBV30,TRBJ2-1,CASTVSSRYNEQFF,TGTGCCTCGACGGTTTCCTCCAGGTACAATGAGCAGTTCTTC
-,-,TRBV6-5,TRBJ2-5,CASRYTGSYEETQYF,TGTGCCAGCAGATATACAGGGTCTTACGAAGAGACCCAGTACTTC
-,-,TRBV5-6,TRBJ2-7,CASSLAGTQSYEQYF,TGTGCCAGCAGCTTAGCCGGGACACAGAGTTACGAGCAGTACTTC
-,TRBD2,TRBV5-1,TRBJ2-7,CASSSETSARVEQYF,TGCGCCAGCAGCTCGGAGACTAGCGCGAGGGTCGAGCAGTACTTC
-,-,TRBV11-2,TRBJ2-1,CASSLGLAHEQFF,TGTGCCAGCAGCTTAGGGCTAGCCCATGAGCAGTTCTTC
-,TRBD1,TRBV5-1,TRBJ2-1,CASSFRTGNEQFF,TGCGCCAGCAGCTTTCGGACAGGCAATGAGCAGTTCTTC
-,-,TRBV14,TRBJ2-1,CASSLGAPYNEQFF,TGTGCCAGCAGCCTGGGGGCTCCCTACAATGAGCAGTTCTTC
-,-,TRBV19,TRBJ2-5,CASSIGDSGETQYF,TGTGCCAGTAGTATAGGGGACTCGGGGGAGACCCAGTACTTC
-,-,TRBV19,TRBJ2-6,CASSSQGPGANVLTF,TGTGCCAGTAGTAGCCAGGGTCCCGGGGCCAACGTCCTGACTTTC
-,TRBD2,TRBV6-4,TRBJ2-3,CASSEAGGGDTQYF,TGTGCCAGCAGTGAAGCGGGGGGGGGAGATACGCAGTATTTT
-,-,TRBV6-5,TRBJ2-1,CASSYHREAGYFF,TGTGCCAGCAGTTACCACCGAGAGGCGGGATATTTCTTC
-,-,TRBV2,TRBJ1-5,CASSTSREGQPQHF,TGTGCCAGCAGTACCAGCAGGGAGGGTCAGCCCCAGCATTTT
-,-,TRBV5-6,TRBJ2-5,CASSLGLTGPQETQYF,TGTGCCAGCAGCTTGGGGTTGACGGGTCCGCAAGAGACCCAGTACTTC
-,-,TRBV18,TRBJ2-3,CASSPSYSTDTQYF,TGTGCCAGCTCACCATCCTATAGCACAGATACGCAGTATTTT
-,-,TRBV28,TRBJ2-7,CASTEGVYEQYF,TGTGCCAGCACCGAAGGGGTCTACGAGCAGTACTTC
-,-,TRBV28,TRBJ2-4,CASSAGGTKNIQYF,TGTGCCAGCTCAGCAGGGGGGACCAAAAACATTCAGTACTTC
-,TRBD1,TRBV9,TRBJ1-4,CASSGGQGMEEKLFF,TGTGCCAGCAGCGGAGGACAGGGCATGGAGGAAAAACTGTTTTTT
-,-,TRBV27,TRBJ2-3,CASSLQGRASTDTQYF,TGTGCCAGCAGTTTACAAGGCAGGGCTAGCACAGATACGCAGTATTTT
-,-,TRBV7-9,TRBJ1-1,CASSNPGWATEAFF,TGTGCCAGCAGCAACCCAGGGTGGGCGACTGAAGCTTTCTTT
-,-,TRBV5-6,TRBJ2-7,CASSLMGPQAEQYF,TGTGCCAGCAGCTTAATGGGCCCCCAGGCCGAGCAGTACTTC
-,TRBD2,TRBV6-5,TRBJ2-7,CASSPTSVGSYEQYF,TGTGCCAGCAGCCCGACTAGCGTGGGCTCCTACGAGCAGTACTTC
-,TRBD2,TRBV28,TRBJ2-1,CASSLKTDGSRLAGPYYNEQFF,TGTGCCAGCAGTTTGAAAACGGACGGTTCGCGACTAGCGGGACCATACTACAATGAGCAGTTCTTC
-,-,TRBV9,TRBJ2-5,CASSRGGYGETQYF,TGTGCCAGCAGCAGGGGGGGGTACGGGGAGACCCAGTACTTC
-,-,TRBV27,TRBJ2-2,CASSKGREGTGELFF,TGTGCCAGCTCAAAGGGCAGGGAAGGCACCGGGGAGCTGTTTTTT
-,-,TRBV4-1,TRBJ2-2,CASSQDRLNTGELFF,TGCGCCAGCAGCCAAGATCGTCTGAACACCGGGGAGCTGTTTTTT
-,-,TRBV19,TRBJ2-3,CASRESSAQYF,TGTGCCAGTAGGGAGAGCTCGGCGCAGTATTTT
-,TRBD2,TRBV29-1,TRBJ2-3,CSVVPGGFGTSERTDTQYF,TGCAGCGTTGTGCCAGGGGGCTTTGGGACTAGCGAGCGCACAGATACGCAGTATTTT
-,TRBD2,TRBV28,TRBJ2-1,CAHQRENEQFF,TGTGCCCATCAGCGGGAGAATGAGCAGTTCTTC
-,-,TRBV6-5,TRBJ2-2,CASSSELKNTGELFF,TGTGCCAGCAGTTCCGAACTGAAGAACACCGGGGAGCTGTTTTTT
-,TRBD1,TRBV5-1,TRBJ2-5,CASSWGTEETQYF,TGCGCCAGCAGCTGGGGGACAGAAGAGACCCAGTACTTC
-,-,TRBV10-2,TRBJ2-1,CASSETNYNEQFF,TGCGCCAGCAGTGAGACAAACTACAATGAGCAGTTCTTC
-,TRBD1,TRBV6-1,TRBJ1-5,CASSEPGQGYQPQHF,TGTGCCAGCAGTGAACCGGGACAGGGGTATCAGCCCCAGCATTTT
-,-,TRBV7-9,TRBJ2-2,CASSSLHSGGANTGELFF,TGTGCCAGCAGCTCTCTTCATTCAGGCGGGGCGAACACCGGGGAGCTGTTTTTT